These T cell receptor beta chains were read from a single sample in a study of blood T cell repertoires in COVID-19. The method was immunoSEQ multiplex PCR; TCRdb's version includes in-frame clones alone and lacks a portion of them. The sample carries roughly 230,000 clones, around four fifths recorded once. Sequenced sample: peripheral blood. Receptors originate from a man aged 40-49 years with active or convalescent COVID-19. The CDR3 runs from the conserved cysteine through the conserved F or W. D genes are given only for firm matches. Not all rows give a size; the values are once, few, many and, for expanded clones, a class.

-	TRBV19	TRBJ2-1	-	TGTGCCAGTAGTATCGGGGGAGACAATGAGCAGTTCTTC	CASSIGGDNEQFF
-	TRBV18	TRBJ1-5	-	TGTGCCAGCTCACTGGACGGGAATAGCAATCAGCCCCAGCATTTT	CASSLDGNSNQPQHF
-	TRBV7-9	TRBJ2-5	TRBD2	TGTGCCAGCAGCCCAGCGGGGGGACTTCAAGAGACCCAGTACTTC	CASSPAGGLQETQYF
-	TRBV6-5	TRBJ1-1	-	TGTGCCAGCACCGTCGGGTCGTGGACTGAAGCTTTCTTT	CASTVGSWTEAFF
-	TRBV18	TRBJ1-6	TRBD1	TGTGCCAGCTCACCACCGTCGGGGACAGCTTATAATTCACCCCTCCACTTT	CASSPPSGTAYNSPLHF
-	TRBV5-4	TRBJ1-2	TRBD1	TGTGCCAGCAGCTTGGTGGGACAGGGGGGATATGGCTACACCTTC	CASSLVGQGGYGYTF
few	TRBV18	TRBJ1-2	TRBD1	TGTGCCAGCTCACCGATTTCCGGGACAGGCAGGGGCTACACCTTC	CASSPISGTGRGYTF
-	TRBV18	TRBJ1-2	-	TGTGCCAGCTCACCGGGGGAGGGCTATGGCTACACCTTC	CASSPGEGYGYTF
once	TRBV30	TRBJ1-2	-	TGTGCCTGGACCCTCCCGGGAGCGGGCTACACCTTC	CAWTLPGAGYTF
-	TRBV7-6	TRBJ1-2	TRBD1	TGTGCCAGCAGCTCAGGACAGGGGGCGCGGGGCTATGGCTACACCTTC	CASSSGQGARGYGYTF
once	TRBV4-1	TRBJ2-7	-	TGCGCCAGCAGCCAAGCCCCGGGACTGAGCTCCTACGAGCAGTACTTC	CASSQAPGLSSYEQYF
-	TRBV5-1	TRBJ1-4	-	TGCGCCAGCAGCCCCAGGGTTCCGAAGAATGAAAAACTGTTTTTT	CASSPRVPKNEKLFF
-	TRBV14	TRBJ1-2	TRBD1	TGTGCCAGCAGCCCTAACCCGGGACAGGGTGGTAACTCTGGGGGCTACACCTTC	CASSPNPGQGGNSGGYTF
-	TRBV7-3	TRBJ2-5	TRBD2	TGTGCCAGCAGCTTAAGGGGGAGGGCCCAAGAGACCCAGTACTTC	CASSLRGRAQETQYF
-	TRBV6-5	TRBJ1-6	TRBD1	TGTGCCAGCAGTAAACAGGGGGCCTATAATTCACCCCTCCACTTT	CASSKQGAYNSPLHF
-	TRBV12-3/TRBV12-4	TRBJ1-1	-	TGTGCCAGTTGCGGTCCGAACACTGAAGCTTTCTTT	CASCGPNTEAFF
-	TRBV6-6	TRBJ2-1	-	TGTGCCAGCAGTTACTCCCCTTCCGACAGTGAGCAGTTCTTC	CASSYSPSDSEQFF
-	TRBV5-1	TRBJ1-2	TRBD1	TGCGCCAGCAAGCCACCCGGGACAGGGGTACTAACGTATGGCTACACCTTC	CASKPPGTGVLTYGYTF
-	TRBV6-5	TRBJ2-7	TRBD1	TGTGCCAGCAGTTACCGGGACAGGGCTTCCTACGAGCAGTACTTC	CASSYRDRASYEQYF
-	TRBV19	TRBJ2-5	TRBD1	TGTGCCAGTAGTCCCGGGACAGGGTCAGAGACCCAGTACTTC	CASSPGTGSETQYF
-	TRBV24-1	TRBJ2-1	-	TGTGCCACCTCTTCAGGGGCCATACAGTTCTTC	CATSSGAIQFF
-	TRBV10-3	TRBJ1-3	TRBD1	TGTGCCATCAGTGAGTCGGTTGCACAGGGGGTTGGAAACACCATATATTTT	CAISESVAQGVGNTIYF
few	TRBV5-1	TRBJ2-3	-	TGCGCCAGCAGACAGTCTATGGGCACAGATACGCAGTATTTT	CASRQSMGTDTQYF
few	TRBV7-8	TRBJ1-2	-	TGTGCCAGCAGCTTAGTTGCATCAGGGCTTCTCTATGGCTACACCTTC	CASSLVASGLLYGYTF
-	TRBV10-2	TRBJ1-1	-	TGCGCCAGCAGTGAATTAGAGATGAACACTGAAGCTTTCTTT	CASSELEMNTEAFF
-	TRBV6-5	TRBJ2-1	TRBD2	TGTGCCAGCAGTTACTCGAGGCGGGAGAATCGGAATGAGCAGTTCTTC	CASSYSRRENRNEQFF
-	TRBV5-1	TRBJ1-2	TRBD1	TGCGCCAGCAGCACTATTCCTTACAGGGGGCTAGGTGGCTACACCTTC	CASSTIPYRGLGGYTF
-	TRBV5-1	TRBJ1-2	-	TGCGCCAGCAGCTTGTCGGGGGACGGCGGCTACACCTTC	CASSLSGDGGYTF
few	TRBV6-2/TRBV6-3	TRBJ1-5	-	TGTGCCAGCAGTTCATCTATGGCAGGGGCCGATCAGCCCCAGCATTTT	CASSSSMAGADQPQHF
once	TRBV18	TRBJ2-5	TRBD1	TGTGCCAGCTCCCCCGGGACAGGGGGCATGGAGACCCAGTACTTC	CASSPGTGGMETQYF
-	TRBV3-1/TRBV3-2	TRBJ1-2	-	TGTGCCAGCAGCGGAGGGATCGGGCAGAGATATGGCTACACCTTC	CASSGGIGQRYGYTF
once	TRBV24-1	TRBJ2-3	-	TGTGCCACAGCTAGAGCGGGTATTAGCACAGATACGCAGTATTTT	CATARAGISTDTQYF
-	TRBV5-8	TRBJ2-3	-	TGTGCCAGCACCTCGGCCGGCGGCCTTTTTCTTGGCGATACGCAGTATTTT	CASTSAGGLFLGDTQYF
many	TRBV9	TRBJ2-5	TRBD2	TGTGCCAGCAGCTCCGGACTAGCGGGGGGGCGGTACCAAGAGACCCAGTACTTC	CASSSGLAGGRYQETQYF
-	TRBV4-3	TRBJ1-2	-	TGCGCCAGCAGCCAAGATAACGGTGGGGCCACTGGCTACACCTTC	CASSQDNGGATGYTF
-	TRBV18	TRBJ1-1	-	TGTGCCAGCTCACGTAACCAGGGGCGGGTCACTGAAGCTTTCTTT	CASSRNQGRVTEAFF
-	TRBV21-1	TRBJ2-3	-	TGTGCCGCGCGGGGACTAGCGGGAGACACAGATACGCAGTATTTT	CAARGLAGDTDTQYF
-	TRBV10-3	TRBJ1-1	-	TGTGCCATCAGGGTTGGGGGGGAGAACACTGAAGCTTTCTTT	CAIRVGGENTEAFF
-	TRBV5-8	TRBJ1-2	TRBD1	TGTGCCAGCAGCACAGGGGGCTGGGATGGCTACACCTTC	CASSTGGWDGYTF
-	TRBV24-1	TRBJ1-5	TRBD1	TGTGCCACCAGTCCGGGACAGGGGGCGTTAAGCAATCAGCCCCAGCATTTT	CATSPGQGALSNQPQHF
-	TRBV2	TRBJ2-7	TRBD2	TGTGCCAGCACGAGACCGGGACGGGGGGAGGACGAGCAGTACTTC	CASTRPGRGEDEQYF
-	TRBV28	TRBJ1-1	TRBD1	TGTGCCAGCAGCCCTCCGACAGGGGCGAAGATGAACACTGAAGCTTTCTTT	CASSPPTGAKMNTEAFF
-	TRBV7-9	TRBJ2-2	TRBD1	TGTGCCAGCAGCATAAGGACAGGGCGAAGGGAGTGGATCACCGGGGAGCTGTTTTTT	CASSIRTGRREWITGELFF
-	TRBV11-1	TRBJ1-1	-	TGTGCCAGCAGCTTAAACAGCTACACTGAAGCTTTCTTT	CASSLNSYTEAFF
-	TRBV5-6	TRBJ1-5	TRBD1	TGTGCCAGCAGCCGGACAGGGGGCCAGCCCCAGCATTTT	CASSRTGGQPQHF
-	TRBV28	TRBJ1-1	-	TGTGCCAGCAGTTATAGAACTGAAGCTTTCTTT	CASSYRTEAFF
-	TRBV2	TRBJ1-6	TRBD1	TGTGCCAGCAGTGGGACGGGACAGGGGAATTCACCCCTCCACTTT	CASSGTGQGNSPLHF
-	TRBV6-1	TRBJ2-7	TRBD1	TGTGCCAGCAGTGACGACCGGGACAGGGTCTACGAGCAGTACTTC	CASSDDRDRVYEQYF
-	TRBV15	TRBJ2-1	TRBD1	TGTGCCACCAGCAGCCCGGACAGGGATGGAACTGGTGAGCAGTTCTTC	CATSSPDRDGTGEQFF
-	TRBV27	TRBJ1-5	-	TGTGCCAGCAGATCAGGGGCACCCGAAAACCAGCCCCAGCATTTT	CASRSGAPENQPQHF
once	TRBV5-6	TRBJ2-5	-	TGTGCCAGCAGCTTTTTGAGGGGGAAACGTGAGACCCAGTACTTC	CASSFLRGKRETQYF
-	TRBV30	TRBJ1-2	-	TGTGCCTGGAGTCTCAAACAGAAGGATGGCTACACCTTC	CAWSLKQKDGYTF
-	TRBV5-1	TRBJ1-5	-	TGCGCCAGCAGCTTGGACGGGGGAAACAATCAGCCCCAGCATTTT	CASSLDGGNNQPQHF
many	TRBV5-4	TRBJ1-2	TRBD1	TGTGCCAGCAGCCGAGACAGGGGGCCCTATGGCTACACCTTC	CASSRDRGPYGYTF
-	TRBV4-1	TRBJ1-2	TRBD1	TGCGCCAGCAGCCAGGCTACAGGGGTTGGCTACACCTTC	CASSQATGVGYTF
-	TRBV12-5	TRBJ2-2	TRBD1	TGTGCTAGTGGTTGGGACAGTCTAGGTCTCGGGGAGCTGTTTTTT	CASGWDSLGLGELFF
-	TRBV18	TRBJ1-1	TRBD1	TGTGCCAGCTCACTCCGGGACAGGGGGCTCATGAACACTGAAGCTTTCTTT	CASSLRDRGLMNTEAFF
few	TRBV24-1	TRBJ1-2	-	TGTGCCACCAGTGATTCCGGACGGGGGGACTTCAACTATGGCTACACCTTC	CATSDSGRGDFNYGYTF
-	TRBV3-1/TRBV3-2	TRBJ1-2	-	TGTGCCAGCAGCCAAGATAATGGTGGGCCTGCGAACGGCTACACCTTC	CASSQDNGGPANGYTF
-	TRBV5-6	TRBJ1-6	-	TGTGCCAGCAGCTTCCTGACAACCTATAATTCACCCCTCCACTTT	CASSFLTTYNSPLHF